This TCR beta chain came from a study of cytomegalovirus exposure and HLA in healthy donors. This CDR3 is 17 amino acids long. Per the germline V gene, CDR1 is KGHSH and CDR2 is LQKENI. With 2 bases clipped from V and 4 bases from J, the junction kept 10 bases outside the gene matches. Researchers ran the PCR with 60 Vbeta and 13 Jbeta primers. Generated by immunoSEQ multiplex PCR, the TCRdb table keeps only in-frame clones and is missing some. The repertoire table contains approximately 100,000 clones. V usage is TRBV18 and J usage is TRBJ2-2; 7 bases agree with TRBD2. Sequencing was performed on PBMCs. This TCR came from a man in his fifties in good health and CMV-seronegative. The CDR3 sequence: CASSPTPGGSVTGELFF. The CDR3 nucleotides read TGTGCCAGCTCACCAACCCCCGGCGGGAGTGTCACCGGGGAGCTGTTTTTT.